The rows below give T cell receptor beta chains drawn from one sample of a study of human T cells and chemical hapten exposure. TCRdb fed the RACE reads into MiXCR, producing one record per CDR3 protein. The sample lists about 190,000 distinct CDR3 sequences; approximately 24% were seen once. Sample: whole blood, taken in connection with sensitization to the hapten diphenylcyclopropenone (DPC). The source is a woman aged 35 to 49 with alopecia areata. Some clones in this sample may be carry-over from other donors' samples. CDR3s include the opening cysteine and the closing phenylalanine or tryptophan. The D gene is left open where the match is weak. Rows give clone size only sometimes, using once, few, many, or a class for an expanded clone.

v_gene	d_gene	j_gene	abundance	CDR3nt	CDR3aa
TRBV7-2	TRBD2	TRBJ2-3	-	TGTGCCAGCAGCTTAAGGGGGGCTACTAGCGGGAGTACAGATACGCAGTATTTT	CASSLRGATSGSTDTQYF
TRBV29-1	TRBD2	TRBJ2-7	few	TGCAGCGTTGCCCCGGGACTAAGCTACGAGCAGTACTTC	CSVAPGLSYEQYF
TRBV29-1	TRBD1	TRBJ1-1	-	TGCAGCCCGGTATACAGGGGCACTGAAGCTTTCTTT	CSPVYRGTEAFF
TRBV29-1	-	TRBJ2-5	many	TGCAGCGTGAGCCCCGGAGACACCTCAAGCCGGGAGACCCAGTACTTC	CSVSPGDTSSRETQYF
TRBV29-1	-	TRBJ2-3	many	TGCAGCGTTGTCCGGGGGCCGGGCACAGATACGCAGTATTTT	CSVVRGPGTDTQYF
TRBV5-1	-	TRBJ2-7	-	TGCGCCAGCAGCCCGATGGGGTTCGAGCAGTACTTC	CASSPMGFEQYF
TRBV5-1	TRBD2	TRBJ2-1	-	TGCGCCAGCAGCGTACGGACTAGCGGGAGAGCGAATGAGCAGTTCTTC	CASSVRTSGRANEQFF
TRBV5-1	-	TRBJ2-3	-	TGCGCCAGCAGCTTTGAGGTCGGGAGAGGCACAGATACGCAGTATTTT	CASSFEVGRGTDTQYF
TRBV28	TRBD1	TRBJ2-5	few	TGTGCCAGCAGGGCCCCAACAGGGGGCGGAGAGACCCAGTACTTC	CASRAPTGGGETQYF
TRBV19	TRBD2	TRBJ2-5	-	TGTGCCAGTCGATCACTAGCGGGAGAGGTGGAGACCCAGTACTTC	CASRSLAGEVETQYF
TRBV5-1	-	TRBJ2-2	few	TGCGCCAGCAGCTTGGCCGGAGTGGGTGACGGGGAGCTGTTTTTT	CASSLAGVGDGELFF
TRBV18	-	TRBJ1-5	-	TGTGCCAGCTCACTATATGATCAGCCCCAGCATTTT	CASSLYDQPQHF
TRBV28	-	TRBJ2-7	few	TGTGCCAGCAGACTCTCGGCCCCTCGCGAGCAGTACTTC	CASRLSAPREQYF
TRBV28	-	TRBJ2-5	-	TGTGCCAGCACGGCTTACTTAGGGGAGACCCAGTACTTC	CASTAYLGETQYF
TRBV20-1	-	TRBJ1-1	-	TGCAGTGCACCGCCTGCCGGGCCAAAAACTAGTGAAGCTTTCTTT	CSAPPAGPKTSEAFF
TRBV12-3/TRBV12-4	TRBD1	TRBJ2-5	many	TGTGCCAGCAGTTTAGTACCCCGGGACAGGGGAGAGACCCAGTACTTC	CASSLVPRDRGETQYF
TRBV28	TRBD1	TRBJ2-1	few	TGTGCCAGCACGGCGGGACAGGGATGGGGTGAGCAGTTCTTC	CASTAGQGWGEQFF
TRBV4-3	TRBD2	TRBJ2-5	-	TGCGCCAGCAGCCAAGACTCTAGCGGGAGCGCAGCCCAGTACTTC	CASSQDSSGSAAQYF
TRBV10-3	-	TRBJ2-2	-	TGTGCCATCAGTGAGTCTGTCGCCACCGGGGAGCTGTTTTTT	CAISESVATGELFF
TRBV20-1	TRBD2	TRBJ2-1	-	TGCAGTGCTATGGGACTAGCGGGAGCGGCTGAGCAGTTCTTC	CSAMGLAGAAEQFF
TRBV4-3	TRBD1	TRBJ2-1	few	TGCGCCAGCAGCCAATACAGGGGGCCCAATGAGCAGTTCTTC	CASSQYRGPNEQFF
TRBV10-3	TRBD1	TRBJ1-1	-	TGTGCCATCAGTCCGACAGGGGACACTGAAGCTTTCTTT	CAISPTGDTEAFF
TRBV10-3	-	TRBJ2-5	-	TGTGCCACCGCTCTCCGCGACCAAGAGACCCAGTACTTC	CATALRDQETQYF
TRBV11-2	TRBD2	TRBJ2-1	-	TGTGCCAGCAGCTCGCGACTAGCGGAAAACAATGAGCAGTTCTTC	CASSSRLAENNEQFF
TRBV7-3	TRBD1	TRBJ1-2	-	TGTGCCAGCAGCCTGGGACAGGGGGCGCTGAGCTATGGCTACACCTTC	CASSLGQGALSYGYTF
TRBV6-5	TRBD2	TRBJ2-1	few	TGTGCCAGCAGCCTTACCACGATACTAGCGAATGAGCAGTTCTTC	CASSLTTILANEQFF
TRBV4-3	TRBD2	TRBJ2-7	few	TGCGCCAGCAGCCCTACCACTGCGCGGGGGTCCTACGAGCAGTACTTC	CASSPTTARGSYEQYF
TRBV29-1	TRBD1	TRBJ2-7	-	TGCAGCGTTAAGACCGGGACAGGGTTAAGAGAGCAGTACTTC	CSVKTGTGLREQYF
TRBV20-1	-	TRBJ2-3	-	TGCAGTGCTAGACGGGACACTGGCACAGATACGCAGTATTTT	CSARRDTGTDTQYF
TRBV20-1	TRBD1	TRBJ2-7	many	TGCAGTGCTAGAGCCCCCGGGACAGACTACGAGCAGTACTTC	CSARAPGTDYEQYF
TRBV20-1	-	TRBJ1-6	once	TGCAGTGCTAGACTCCGAGTAGCCAATTCACCCCTCCACTTT	CSARLRVANSPLHF
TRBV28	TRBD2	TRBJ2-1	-	TGTGCCAGCACCAAGGGACTAGCGGCTTCTAGCTCCTACAATGAGCAGTTCTTC	CASTKGLAASSSYNEQFF
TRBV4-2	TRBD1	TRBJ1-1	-	TGTGCCAGCAGCCAAGATCATAACAGGGGAACCCTTGAAGCTTTCTTT	CASSQDHNRGTLEAFF